A selection of T cell receptor beta chains follows, all from one sample in a study of control samples from healthy donors and cancer patients. Clones were sequenced by immunoSEQ multiplex PCR, and TCRdb holds only the in-frame ones, with some missing. The sample has around 51,000 clones, 88% seen once. Sample: PBMCs. Every receptor here comes from a man aged 45 to 65 with head and neck cancer. The CDR3 runs from the conserved cysteine through the conserved F or W. The D gene is left open where the match is weak.

12 TRBJ1-1 . TRBV12-5 CASGSWGTEAFF
12 TRBJ2-1 . TRBV28 CASSPTREEQFF
15 TRBJ2-1 TRBD2 TRBV3-1/TRBV3-2 CASSPSGGTYNEQFF
13 TRBJ2-1 TRBD2 TRBV7-9 CASSLGTSGGRFF
16 TRBJ1-2 . TRBV19 CASRSLDLPPNYGYTF
15 TRBJ2-1 . TRBV5-8 CASSLDGRTYNEQFF
13 TRBJ1-1 . TRBV21-1 CASSRDRNTEAFF
15 TRBJ2-2 TRBD1 TRBV9 CASSVQGAPTGELFF
13 TRBJ2-5 TRBD1 TRBV7-2 CASFPTGGETQYF
14 TRBJ2-3 . TRBV7-2 CASTEDLPTDTQYF
14 TRBJ2-7 . TRBV7-9 CASTPEAGDYEQYF
17 TRBJ1-6 . TRBV4-3 CASSQEGPAVSNSPLHF
16 TRBJ2-6 . TRBV6-6 CATHPSGQAGANVLTF
17 TRBJ2-1 . TRBV7-2 CASSLGAGNLGYNEQFF
14 TRBJ2-5 TRBD1 TRBV7-9 CASSWDRAWVTQYF
14 TRBJ2-7 . TRBV4-1 CASSQAGGGYEQYF
14 TRBJ2-5 TRBD1 TRBV3-1/TRBV3-2 CASSYRTGQETQYF
13 TRBJ2-5 . TRBV10-3 CAPPPDSQETQYF
17 TRBJ2-3 TRBD2 TRBV18 CASSPVGVAGGTDTQYF
13 TRBJ2-7 . TRBV5-4 CASSSWQTYEQYF
15 TRBJ2-1 TRBD1 TRBV7-9 CASSFAQGVYNEQFF
14 TRBJ2-1 TRBD1 TRBV7-9 CASRKGQGLDEQFF
16 TRBJ1-2 TRBD1 TRBV5-6 CASSPYRDRVLDGYTF
16 TRBJ2-5 TRBD2 TRBV5-4 CASSLSSGRAGETQYF
15 TRBJ2-7 . TRBV6-5 CASSSRGQRVAQQYF
13 TRBJ2-5 . TRBV5-1 CASSLAGAETQYF
12 TRBJ2-1 . TRBV7-2 CASSNTYNEQFF
15 TRBJ2-7 TRBD2 TRBV10-2 CASSGAGGLTYEQYF
15 TRBJ1-2 TRBD1 TRBV2 CASSEAGTGIYGYTF
15 TRBJ1-2 TRBD1 TRBV4-3 CASSQGPGQGYGYTF
14 TRBJ1-4 . TRBV28 CASSPGLRNEKLFF
14 TRBJ1-1 . TRBV5-1 CASSLGTMNTEAFF
16 TRBJ2-1 . TRBV18 CASSPLSGDSYNEQFF
12 TRBJ2-2 . TRBV9 CASSHNTGELFF
11 TRBJ2-7 . TRBV19 CASSVGSLQYF
13 TRBJ2-7 . TRBV7-2 CASSLPVLYEQYF
14 TRBJ1-5 . TRBV2 CASSAVGREQPQHF
14 TRBJ1-3 . TRBV14 CASSRDIARNTIYF
17 TRBJ2-7 TRBD2 TRBV4-1 CASSQEGATSGFYEQYF
15 TRBJ2-4 . TRBV18 CASSPPKGGKNIQYF
15 TRBJ1-5 TRBD1 TRBV7-2 CASSFGSQGVQPQHF
15 TRBJ1-6 . TRBV5-8 CASRPPGAVNSPLHF
13 TRBJ1-5 . TRBV19 CASSISPNQPQHF
13 TRBJ2-7 . TRBV12-3/TRBV12-4 CASSYVRGGEQYF
14 TRBJ1-2 TRBD1 TRBV4-1 CASSRTGGDYGYTF
14 TRBJ2-7 TRBD1 TRBV5-1 CASSSGTGGMEQYF
13 TRBJ2-7 . TRBV29-1 CSAVSGRDYEQYF
16 TRBJ2-3 . TRBV7-9 CASSLDRAGGTDTQYF
17 TRBJ1-5 . TRBV19 CASSVRLGTNSNQPQHF